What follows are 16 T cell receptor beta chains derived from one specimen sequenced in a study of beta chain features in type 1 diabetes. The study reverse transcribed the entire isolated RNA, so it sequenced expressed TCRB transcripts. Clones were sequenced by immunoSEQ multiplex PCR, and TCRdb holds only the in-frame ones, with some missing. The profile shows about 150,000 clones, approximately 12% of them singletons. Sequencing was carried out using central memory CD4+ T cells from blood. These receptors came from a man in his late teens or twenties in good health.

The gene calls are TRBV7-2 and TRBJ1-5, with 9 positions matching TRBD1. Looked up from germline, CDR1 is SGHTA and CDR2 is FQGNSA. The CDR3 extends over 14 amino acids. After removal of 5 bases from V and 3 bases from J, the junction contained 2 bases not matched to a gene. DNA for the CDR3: TGTGCCAGCAGCGGGGACAGGGACAATCAGCCCCAGCATTTT. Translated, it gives CASSGDRDNQPQHF.

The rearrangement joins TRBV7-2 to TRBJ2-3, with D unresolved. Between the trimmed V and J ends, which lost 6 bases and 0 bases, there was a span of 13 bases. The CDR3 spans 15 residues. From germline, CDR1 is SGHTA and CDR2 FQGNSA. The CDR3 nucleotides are TGTGCCAGCAGGTCCAGGTCCGCTAGCACAGATACGCAGTATTTT. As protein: CASRSRSASTDTQYF.

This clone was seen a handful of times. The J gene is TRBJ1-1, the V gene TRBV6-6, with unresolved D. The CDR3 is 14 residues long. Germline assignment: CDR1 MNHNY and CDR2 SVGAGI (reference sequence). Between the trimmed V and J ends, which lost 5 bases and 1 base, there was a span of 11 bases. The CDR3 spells CASSRVAGNTEAFF. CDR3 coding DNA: TGTGCCAGCAGTCGGGTGGCAGGGAACACTGAAGCTTTCTTT.

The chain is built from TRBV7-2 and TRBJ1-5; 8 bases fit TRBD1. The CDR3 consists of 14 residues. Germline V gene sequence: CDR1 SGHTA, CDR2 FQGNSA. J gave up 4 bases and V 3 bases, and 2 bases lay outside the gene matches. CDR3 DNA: TGTGCCAGCAGCTTGGACAGGGATAATCAGCCCCAGCATTTT. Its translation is CASSLDRDNQPQHF.

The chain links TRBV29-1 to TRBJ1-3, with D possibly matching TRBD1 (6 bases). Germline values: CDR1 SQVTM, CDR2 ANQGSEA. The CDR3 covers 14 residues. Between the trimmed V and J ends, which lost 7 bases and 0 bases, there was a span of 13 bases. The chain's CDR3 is CSAADSSSGNTIYF. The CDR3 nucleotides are TGCAGCGCAGCGGACAGTAGCTCTGGAAACACCATATATTTT.

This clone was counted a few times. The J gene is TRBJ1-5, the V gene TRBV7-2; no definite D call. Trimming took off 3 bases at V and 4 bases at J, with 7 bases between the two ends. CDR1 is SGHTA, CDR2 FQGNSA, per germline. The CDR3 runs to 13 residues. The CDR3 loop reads CASSLERNQPQHF. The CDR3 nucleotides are TGTGCCAGCAGCTTGGAAAGGAATCAGCCCCAGCATTTT.

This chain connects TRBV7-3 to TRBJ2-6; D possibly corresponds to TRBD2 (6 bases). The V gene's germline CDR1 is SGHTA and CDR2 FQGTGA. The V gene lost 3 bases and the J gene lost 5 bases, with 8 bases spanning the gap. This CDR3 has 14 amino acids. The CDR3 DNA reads TGTGCCAGCAGCTTCGGGAGTCGGGCCAACGTCCTGACTTTC. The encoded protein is CASSFGSRANVLTF.

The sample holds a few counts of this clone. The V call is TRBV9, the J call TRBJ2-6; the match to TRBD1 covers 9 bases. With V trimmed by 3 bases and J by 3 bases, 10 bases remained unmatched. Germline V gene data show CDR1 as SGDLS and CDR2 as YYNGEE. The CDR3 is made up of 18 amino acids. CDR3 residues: CASSGWDREEGGANVLTF. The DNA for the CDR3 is TGTGCCAGCAGCGGATGGGACAGGGAGGAAGGTGGGGCCAACGTCCTGACTTTC.

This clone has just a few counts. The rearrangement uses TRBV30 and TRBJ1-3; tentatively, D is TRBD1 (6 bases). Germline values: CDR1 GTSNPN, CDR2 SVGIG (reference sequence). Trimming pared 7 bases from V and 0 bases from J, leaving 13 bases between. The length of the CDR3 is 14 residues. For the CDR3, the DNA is TGTGCCTCCCCAGGGGATAACTCTGGAAACACCATATATTTT. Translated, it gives CASPGDNSGNTIYF.

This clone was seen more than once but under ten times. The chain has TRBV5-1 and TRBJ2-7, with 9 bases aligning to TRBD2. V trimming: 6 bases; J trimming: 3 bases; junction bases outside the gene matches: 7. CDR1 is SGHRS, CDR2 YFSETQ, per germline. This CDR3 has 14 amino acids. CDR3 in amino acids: CASTSASGNYEQYF. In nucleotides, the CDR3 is TGCGCCAGCACCTCGGCTAGCGGGAACTACGAGCAGTACTTC.

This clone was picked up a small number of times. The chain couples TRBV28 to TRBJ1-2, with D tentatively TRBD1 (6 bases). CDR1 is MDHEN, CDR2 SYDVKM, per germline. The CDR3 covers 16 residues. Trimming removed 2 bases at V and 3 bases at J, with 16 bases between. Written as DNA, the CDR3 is TGTGCCAGCAGTTTACGCAGAAACAGGGTTCACTATGGCTACACCTTC. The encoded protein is CASSLRRNRVHYGYTF.

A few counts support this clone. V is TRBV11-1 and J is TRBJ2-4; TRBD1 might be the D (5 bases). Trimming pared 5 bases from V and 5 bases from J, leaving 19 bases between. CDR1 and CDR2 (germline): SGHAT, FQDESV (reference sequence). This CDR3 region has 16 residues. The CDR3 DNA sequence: TGTGCCAGCAGCCTTTCCAATTCGCTAGGGGAAAACATTCAGTACTTC. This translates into CASSLSNSLGENIQYF.

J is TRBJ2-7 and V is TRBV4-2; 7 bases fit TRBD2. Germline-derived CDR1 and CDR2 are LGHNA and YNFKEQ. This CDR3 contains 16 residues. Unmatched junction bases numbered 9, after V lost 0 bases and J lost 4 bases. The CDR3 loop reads CASSQDKASGKYEQYF. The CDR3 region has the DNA TGTGCCAGCAGCCAAGATAAGGCTAGCGGAAAATACGAGCAGTACTTC.

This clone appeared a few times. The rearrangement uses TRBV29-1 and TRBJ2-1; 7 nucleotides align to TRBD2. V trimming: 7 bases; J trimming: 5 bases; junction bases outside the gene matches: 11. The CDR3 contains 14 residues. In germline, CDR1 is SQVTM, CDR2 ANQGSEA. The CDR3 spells CSAPSSGLHNEQFF. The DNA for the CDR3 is TGCAGCGCCCCCTCTAGCGGACTTCACAATGAGCAGTTCTTC.

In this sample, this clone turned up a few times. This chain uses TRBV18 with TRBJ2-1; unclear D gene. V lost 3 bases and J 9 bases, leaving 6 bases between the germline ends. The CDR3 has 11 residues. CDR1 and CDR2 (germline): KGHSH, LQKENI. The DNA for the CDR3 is TGTGCCAGCTCACCCCAAAGTGAGCAGTTCTTC. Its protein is CASSPQSEQFF.

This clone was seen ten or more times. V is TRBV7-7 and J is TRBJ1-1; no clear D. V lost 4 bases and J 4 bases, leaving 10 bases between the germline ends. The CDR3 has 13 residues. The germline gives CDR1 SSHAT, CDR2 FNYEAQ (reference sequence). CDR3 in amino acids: CASSSQAGTEAFF. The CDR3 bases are TGTGCCAGCAGCTCTCAAGCTGGCACTGAAGCTTTCTTT.